Here is one T cell receptor (beta chain) with its context. The data derive from a study of blood T cell repertoires in COVID-19. The wider study: PBMCs, B-cell-depleted T cells, or T cells were the source of the cDNA or gDNA that made up the material.

The authors' processing: From reference gene primer amplification, estimates of nucleated cell counts were derived. Repertoires were generated with immunoSEQ multiplex PCR, while TCRdb's copy carries only in-frame clones and drops some. That table furnishes V, J and clone size, whereas the DNA furnished D and trimming. The sample lists 120,000 or so clones, about 85% occurring once. The length of the CDR3 is 16 residues. Germline CDR1 MNHNY, CDR2 SVGAGI (reference sequence). Trimming cost V 6 bases and J 1 base; bases outside gene matches: 7. The TCR was taken from a man of 80 years or more with active or convalescent COVID-19. J is TRBJ1-2 and V is TRBV6-6; TRBD1 matches at 11 bases. Material for sequencing was peripheral blood. The CDR3 DNA reads as TGTGCCAGCAGCCCCAGGGACAGGGGGTATAACTATGGCTACACCTTC. Amino acids: CASSPRDRGYNYGYTF.